Listed below are T cell receptor beta chains from one sample, sequenced in a study of T cell repertoires in cytomegalovirus infection. Which antigens these TCRs recognize remains unknown. TCRdb re-called the reads with MiXCR, one entry per CDR3 protein. The sample consists of about 920,000 distinct CDR3 sequences, 25% to 40% of them appearing once. Sequences were derived from cultured CD8+ T cells from PBMCs, sampled from culture after CMV antigen stimulation. These receptors came from a human donor in good health (CMV status not recorded). Some clones in this sample may be carry-over from other donors' samples. CDR3s include the opening cysteine and the closing phenylalanine or tryptophan. The D gene is left open where the match is weak. Size tells how often a clone was seen (once, few, many) or the class of an expanded clone, and some rows leave it out.

-,TRBJ2-1,TRBV6-5,-,TGTGCCAGCATCGACAGGTTCTACCCCGGTGCTGAGCAGTTCTTC,CASIDRFYPGAEQFF
few,TRBJ1-1,TRBV5-1,-,TGCGCCAGCAGCCTACAGTGGGTGGGCACTGAAGCTTTCTTT,CASSLQWVGTEAFF
-,TRBJ2-1,TRBV19,-,TGTGCCAGTAGCCGCAGGAGGGTGAGCTCCTACAATGAGCAGTTCTTC,CASSRRRVSSYNEQFF
-,TRBJ1-2,TRBV9,-,TGTGCCAGCAGCGAAGGACAGAACTATGGCTACACCTTC,CASSEGQNYGYTF
-,TRBJ1-1,TRBV6-1,-,TGTGCCAGCAGCACAGGTAACATGAACACTGAAGCTTTCTTT,CASSTGNMNTEAFF
-,TRBJ2-7,TRBV19,TRBD1,TGTGCCAGTAGTATAGGGCACAGGGGGCTCCACGAGCAGTACTTC,CASSIGHRGLHEQYF
-,TRBJ1-2,TRBV14,-,TGTGCCAGCAGCCGATACAGGGTTGGCTACACCTTC,CASSRYRVGYTF
few,TRBJ2-5,TRBV2,-,TGTGCCAGCAACCGGGACACCATTCAAGAGACCCAGTACTTC,CASNRDTIQETQYF
-,TRBJ2-1,TRBV28,TRBD2,TGTGCCAGCAGTGCCGGACTAGCGGGGGTCCATGAGCAGTTCTTC,CASSAGLAGVHEQFF
-,TRBJ1-6,TRBV6-6,-,TGTGCCACCATGACAGATCCCTATAATTCACCCCTCCACTTT,CATMTDPYNSPLHF
once,TRBJ1-2,TRBV9,-,TGTGCCAGCAGCGCGGGTCGGGTCGACAGGACCAACTATGGCTACACCTTC,CASSAGRVDRTNYGYTF
-,TRBJ1-5,TRBV4-2,-,TGTGCCAGCAGCCAAGGTCGAGAATTAAATAGCAATCAGCCCCAGCATTTT,CASSQGRELNSNQPQHF
-,TRBJ2-1,TRBV6-2/TRBV6-3,TRBD1,TGTGCCAGCAGCACCAGACAGGGGGCTAATCCCTACAATGAGCAGTTCTTC,CASSTRQGANPYNEQFF
-,TRBJ2-5,TRBV4-1,-,TGCGCCAGCAGCCAAGATCGGACTGCAGAGACCCAGTACTTC,CASSQDRTAETQYF
-,TRBJ2-1,TRBV7-3,-,TGTGCCAGCAGCTCCGTCGGCAGGGGCAATGAGCAGTTCTTC,CASSSVGRGNEQFF
-,TRBJ2-7,TRBV27,-,TGTGCCAGCAGTTTATACAGGGTCGGTGACGAGCAGTACTTC,CASSLYRVGDEQYF
-,TRBJ2-1,TRBV5-8,-,TGTGCCAGCAGCTTCAGGATACTTTTCAATGAGCAGTTCTTC,CASSFRILFNEQFF
many,TRBJ2-7,TRBV10-1,TRBD1,TGCGCCAGCAGCGAGACCGGGACAGCTTACGAGCAGTACTTC,CASSETGTAYEQYF
-,TRBJ1-4,TRBV7-6,TRBD1,TGTGCCAGCAGCCTTAAACAGGGGGAGCGAACGACTAATGAAAAACTGTTTTTT,CASSLKQGERTTNEKLFF
-,TRBJ2-1,TRBV6-8,-,TGTGCCAGCGGGGCGCTCCTACGGCATGAGCAGTTCTTC,CASGALLRHEQFF
-,TRBJ2-1,TRBV5-6,TRBD2,TGTGCCAGCAGCCCGGGGACTAGCGGGGTAGGGCAGTTCTTC,CASSPGTSGVGQFF
many,TRBJ1-5,TRBV7-6,-,TGTGCCAGCAGCTTAGCACCAGGGGAGGGCAATCAGCCCCAGCATTTT,CASSLAPGEGNQPQHF
many,TRBJ1-4,TRBV6-5,-,TGTGCCAGCAGCTACGGGGGCTCCAATGAAAAACTGTTTTTT,CASSYGGSNEKLFF
few,TRBJ2-1,TRBV11-3,-,TGTGCCAGCAGCTTAGGGGACGGGATTGAGCAGTTCTTC,CASSLGDGIEQFF
-,TRBJ1-2,TRBV7-9,-,TGTGCCAGCAGCTTCGGGGGTGGCAGGGACGGCTACACCTTC,CASSFGGGRDGYTF
-,TRBJ1-6,TRBV7-9,-,TGTGCCAGCAGCACCCCGGGCCGCCGGGGTTCACCCCTCCACTTT,CASSTPGRRGSPLHF
many,TRBJ1-6,TRBV7-8,-,TGTGCCAGCAGCTTAGTACTCAGACCTAATTCACCCCTCCACTTT,CASSLVLRPNSPLHF
few,TRBJ2-2,TRBV7-9,TRBD1,TGTGCCAGCAGGGGACAGGTGAACACCGGGGAGCTGTTTTTT,CASRGQVNTGELFF
-,TRBJ1-1,TRBV29-1,-,TGCAGCATATTAACAGGGACGAACACTGAAGCTTTCTTT,CSILTGTNTEAFF
few,TRBJ2-2,TRBV6-2/TRBV6-3,-,TGTGCCAGCAGGCAGGGGCCCCTGGGCATCCGGGAGCTGTTTTTT,CASRQGPLGIRELFF
-,TRBJ2-5,TRBV6-5,-,TGTGCCAGCAGTTACTTGGGACAATGGAAAGAGACCCAGTACTTC,CASSYLGQWKETQYF
many,TRBJ2-7,TRBV12-3/TRBV12-4,-,TGTGCCAGCAGTGAAGACCCGGGATCCTACGAGCAGTACTTC,CASSEDPGSYEQYF
-,TRBJ1-6,TRBV7-6,-,TGTGCCAGCAGCTTGGGGGCTGGATCACCCCTCCACTTT,CASSLGAGSPLHF
-,TRBJ2-3,TRBV4-2,-,TGTGCCAGCAGCCAAGATCGGACAGCTGTCACAGATACGCAGTATTTT,CASSQDRTAVTDTQYF
-,TRBJ2-5,TRBV29-1,-,TGCAGCGTTAGGAGGGGTCAAGAAGAGACCCAGTACTTC,CSVRRGQEETQYF
few,TRBJ1-5,TRBV10-2,-,TGCGCCAGCAGTGAGTCTCTCGGGGGTCCAGACCAGCCCCAGCATTTT,CASSESLGGPDQPQHF
few,TRBJ2-5,TRBV7-9,-,TGTGCCAGCAGCCCGGCGCCCTCTCGGGAGACCCAGTACTTC,CASSPAPSRETQYF
many,TRBJ2-1,TRBV7-6,-,TGTGCCAGCAGCTTTCGTGGGACGAAAGGGAATGAGCAGTTCTTC,CASSFRGTKGNEQFF
-,TRBJ1-2,TRBV19,-,TGTGCCAGTATTCCGGGACGTACGAACTATGGCTACACCTTC,CASIPGRTNYGYTF
many,TRBJ2-1,TRBV7-9,-,TGTGCCAGCAGCTCCACTAACTGGGGGGCTCGTGAGCAGTTCTTC,CASSSTNWGAREQFF
few,TRBJ1-4,TRBV4-1,-,TGCGCCAGCAGCCATCGATACCGGGACCGTGATGAACTGTTTTTT,CASSHRYRDRDELFF
-,TRBJ1-2,TRBV7-9,-,TGTGCCAGCAGTGGTCGGGGAAAGGCTAACTATGGCTACACCTTC,CASSGRGKANYGYTF
-,TRBJ2-7,TRBV11-2,-,TGTGCCAGCAGCTTAGACAGGAACTACTACGAGCAGTACTTC,CASSLDRNYYEQYF
few,TRBJ1-5,TRBV11-2,-,TGTGCCAGCAGCTTAGATCTTGGGGGAAGTCAGCCCCAGCATTTT,CASSLDLGGSQPQHF
few,TRBJ1-1,TRBV19,TRBD1,TGTGCCAGACCAGGGGGCGCAAGGCCTGAAGCTTTCTTT,CARPGGARPEAFF
few,TRBJ2-6,TRBV7-6,-,TGTGCCAGCAGCTCCCCGCCAGGGGGGGCAGTAGCTGGGGCCAACGTCCTGACTTTC,CASSSPPGGAVAGANVLTF
-,TRBJ2-2,TRBV25-1,-,TGTGCCAGCAGTGAATATTTCACGACAGAAAAGACTAGAGGAGTGCCGAACACCGGGGAGCTGTTTTTT,CASSEYFTTEKTRGVPNTGELFF
-,TRBJ1-3,TRBV6-5,-,TGTGCCAGCAGTTACTCGAGGTCCTCGGGCGGAAACACCATATATTTT,CASSYSRSSGGNTIYF
few,TRBJ2-7,TRBV20-1,-,TGCAGTGCTAAGGGACGCCCCTCCTACGAGCAGTACTTC,CSAKGRPSYEQYF
few,TRBJ1-2,TRBV12-3/TRBV12-4,-,TGTGCCAGCAGCACAACAGGTTTCTATGGCTACACCTTC,CASSTTGFYGYTF